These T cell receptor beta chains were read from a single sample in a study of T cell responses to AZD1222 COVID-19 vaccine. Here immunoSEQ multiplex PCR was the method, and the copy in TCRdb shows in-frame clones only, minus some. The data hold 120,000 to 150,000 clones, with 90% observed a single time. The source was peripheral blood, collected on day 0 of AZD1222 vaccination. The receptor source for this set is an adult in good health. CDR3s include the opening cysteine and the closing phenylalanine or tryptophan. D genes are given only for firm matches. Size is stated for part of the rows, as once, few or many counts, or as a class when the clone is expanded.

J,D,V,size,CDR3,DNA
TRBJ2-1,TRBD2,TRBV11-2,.,CASSPLRGGPPNEQFF,TGTGCCAGCAGCCCACTTCGCGGGGGGCCGCCTAATGAGCAGTTCTTC
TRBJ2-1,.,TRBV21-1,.,CASSKANRNNEQFF,TGTGCCAGCAGCAAAGCTAACAGGAACAATGAGCAGTTCTTC
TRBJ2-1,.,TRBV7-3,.,CASSLTRGEQFF,TGTGCCAGCAGCTTAACGAGAGGTGAGCAGTTCTTC
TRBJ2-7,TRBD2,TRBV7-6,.,CASSLAGQRGAEEQYF,TGTGCCAGCAGCTTAGCGGGCCAGCGGGGGGCTGAAGAGCAGTACTTC
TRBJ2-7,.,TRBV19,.,CASSNPGLAYEQYF,TGTGCCAGTAGTAATCCGGGACTTGCCTACGAGCAGTACTTC
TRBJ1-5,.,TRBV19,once,CASSISVLFDQPQHF,TGTGCCAGTAGTATTTCAGTTCTTTTTGATCAGCCCCAGCATTTT
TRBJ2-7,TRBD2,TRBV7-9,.,CASSARLAANVEQYF,TGTGCCAGCAGCGCCCGACTAGCGGCGAACGTCGAGCAGTACTTC
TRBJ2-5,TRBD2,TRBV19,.,CASSWRLAGEETQYF,TGTGCCAGTAGTTGGCGACTAGCGGGGGAAGAGACCCAGTACTTC
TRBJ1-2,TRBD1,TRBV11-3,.,CASATGGSGNYGYTF,TGTGCCAGCGCTACAGGGGGTTCGGGAAACTATGGCTACACCTTC
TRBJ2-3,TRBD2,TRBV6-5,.,CASRGAGADTDTQYF,TGTGCCAGCAGGGGAGCGGGGGCCGACACAGATACGCAGTATTTT
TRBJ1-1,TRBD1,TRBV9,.,CASTGQGNTEAFF,TGTGCCAGCACCGGACAGGGGAACACTGAAGCTTTCTTT
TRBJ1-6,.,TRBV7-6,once,CASSARNSPLHF,TGTGCCAGCAGCGCCCGGAATTCACCCCTCCACTTT
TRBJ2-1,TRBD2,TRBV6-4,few,CASSDGTRGSDEQFF,TGTGCCAGCAGTGACGGGACTAGAGGATCGGATGAGCAGTTCTTC
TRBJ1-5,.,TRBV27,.,CASSLYERNQPQHF,TGTGCCAGCAGTTTATATGAGAGGAATCAGCCCCAGCATTTT
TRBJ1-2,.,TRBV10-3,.,CAISENLTGYTF,TGTGCCATCAGTGAGAACCTCACAGGCTACACCTTC
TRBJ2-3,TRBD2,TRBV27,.,CASSYRRGGTDTQYF,TGTGCCAGCAGTTATCGGCGGGGGGGCACAGATACGCAGTATTTT
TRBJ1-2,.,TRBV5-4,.,CASSSDSYGYTF,TGTGCCAGCAGTTCAGACAGCTATGGCTACACCTTC
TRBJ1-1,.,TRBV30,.,CAWSLGTAEAFF,TGTGCCTGGAGTCTAGGGACCGCTGAAGCTTTCTTT
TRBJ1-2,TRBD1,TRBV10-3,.,CAISGGQGYGYTF,TGTGCCATCAGTGGGGGACAGGGATATGGCTACACCTTC
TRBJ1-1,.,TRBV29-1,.,CSVGDRYHEAFF,TGCAGCGTCGGTGACAGGTACCATGAAGCTTTCTTT
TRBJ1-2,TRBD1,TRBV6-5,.,CASSYDRGRDYGYTF,TGTGCCAGCAGTTACGACAGGGGGCGCGACTATGGCTACACCTTC
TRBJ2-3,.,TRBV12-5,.,CASGLVNTQYF,TGTGCTAGTGGTTTAGTTAATACGCAGTATTTT
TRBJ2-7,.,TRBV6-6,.,CASSYSLPGEQYF,TGTGCCAGCAGTTACAGTCTGCCGGGCGAGCAGTACTTC
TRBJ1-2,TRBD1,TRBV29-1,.,CSFAQGQLNYGYTF,TGCAGCTTTGCCCAGGGACAGCTCAACTATGGCTACACCTTC
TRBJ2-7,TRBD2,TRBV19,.,CASSTQRDSYEQYF,TGTGCCAGTAGTACCCAGCGGGATTCCTACGAGCAGTACTTC
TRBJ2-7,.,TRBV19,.,CASSRAENPYEQYF,TGTGCCAGTAGTAGAGCGGAGAACCCCTACGAGCAGTACTTC
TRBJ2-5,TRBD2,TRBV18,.,CASSPSGGARRETQYF,TGTGCCAGCTCACCTAGCGGGGGGGCAAGACGAGAGACCCAGTACTTC
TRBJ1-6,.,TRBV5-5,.,CASSLTVYNSPLHF,TGTGCCAGCAGCTTGACAGTGTATAATTCACCCCTCCACTTT
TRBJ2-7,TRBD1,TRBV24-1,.,CATSDFDRGLHEQYF,TGTGCCACCAGTGATTTTGACAGGGGTCTCCACGAGCAGTACTTC